The 2 T cell receptor beta chains reported below all come from one sample, sequenced in a study of OX40 agonist ivuxolimab in advanced cancers. The assay was immunoSEQ multiplex PCR, and TCRdb's table has in-frame clones only and misses some. Here the sample spans roughly 100,000 clones, about 92% being singletons. Sequencing was performed on CD4+ or CD8+ T cells sorted from blood, taken in a trial of the OX40 agonist ivuxolimab. These TCRs come from an adult with an advanced solid tumor such as melanoma, head and neck, liver or kidney cancer.

The rearrangement uses TRBV2 and TRBJ1-5; D might be TRBD1 (5 bases). This CDR3 spans 13 amino acids. Trimming cost V 11 bases and J 6 bases, with 17 bases left between them. The germline CDR1 and CDR2 sequences are SNHLY and FYNNEI. The CDR3 DNA reads as TGTGCCTCCCGGATCCAGGGTAGTCAGCCCCAGCATTTT. Residues: CASRIQGSQPQHF.

The genes are TRBV30 and TRBJ1-2, with a tentative D call TRBD1 (6 bases). V lost 3 bases to trimming and J lost 7 bases, with 15 bases between them. This CDR3 has 13 amino acids. Germline loops: CDR1 GTSNPN, CDR2 SVGIG (reference sequence). The CDR3 loop reads CAWSRDTVSGYTF. The CDR3 DNA sequence: TGTGCCTGGAGCCGGGACACGGTTTCTGGCTACACCTTC.